This TCR beta chain originates from a study of naive and memory T cell subsets listed by TCRdb under 2017. For context, the study as a whole: The figure summarizing the skin biopsy and whole blood samples listed approximately 10 blood donors, 7 tuberculin skin test biopsies and 3 saline control biopsies. Usually PCR2 was run as a SYBR Green qPCR and stopped at a set threshold, although low-input samples could use end-point PCR (roughly 6 cycles) instead. Findings and caveats that apply to the study as a whole: The RNA-based method was acknowledged to be potentially sensitive to changes in TCR transcripts with T cell activation and differentiation.

Trimming costs V 3 bases and J 1 base, and their ends lie 4 bases apart. CDR1 and CDR2 are read off the germline V gene as SQVTM and ANQGSEA. There are 12 amino acids in the CDR3, from cysteine to phenylalanine inclusive. Only the CDR3 portion is preserved as DNA: 36 bases, with reading frame beginning at the first base. Libraries were constructed by UMI-ligation and nested PCR. The ligated cDNA was amplified by four rounds of PCR, in which nested alpha and beta constant region primers were used together with the SP2 primer. TCR RNA was reverse transcribed with SuperScript IV using alpha and beta constant region primers for the blood and skin samples. An oligonucleotide carrying the Illumina SP2 primer and a UMI was ligated to the cDNA 3' end using T4 RNA ligase 1. To prevent hairpin formation, the 12-nucleotide UMI was made up of two random hexamers with an eight-base spacer between them. From the second PCR onward, the TCR alpha and beta chain libraries were handled separately, and dual indexing was used for multiplexing. After pooling, the indexed libraries were analyzed by capillary electrophoresis and sequenced on either an Illumina MiSeq or NextSeq. To boost base diversity and improve cluster recognition, PhiX DNA at roughly 5-8% was spiked into the libraries. The study's own analysis went as follows. Demultiplexor extracted UMIs from read 2, combined them with read 1 TCR sequence, and split reads by sample indices. Decombinator identified V and J genes and V-J junctions, assigning each TCR a five-part identifier including V and J deletions. Collapsinator used UMIs to correct sequencing errors and PCR amplification heterogeneity, yielding UMI-based abundance per TCR. Identifiers were converted to nucleotide sequence by CDR3Translator and translated to amino acids, and CDR3 regions were extracted on the basis of terminal motifs. Error-corrected counts of alpha and beta TCRs from blood and skin were compared after being normalized to the amount of input RNA. In TCRdb, the public reads were trimmed at Q25 with fastp and aligned with MiXCR, with productive beta chains retained. Each CDR3 protein appears once, grouped with its most common genes and DNA. The V and J calls reflect TCRdb's pipeline rather than the authors' work. The sample table contains some 26,000 distinct CDR3 sequences; only one count was recorded for roughly 5.2% of them. Of the sample, approximately 7.4% is held by the ten largest clones.

A robust, sensitive protocol for the amplification, sequencing and analysis of TCRs was described in the study, in which 3' ligation of a UMI-containing oligonucleotide to TCR cDNA was used. Whole blood analysis involved drawing 2 to 2.5 ml of peripheral blood from adult healthy volunteers into Tempus tubes and then extracting RNA following the manufacturer's instructions. Total RNA was used without cell sorting and was treated with RQ1 DNase before reverse transcription, with a target input of roughly 1 to 1,100 ng. Libraries were prepared from skin biopsies and whole blood to test how robust the pipeline was in samples where T cells are a minority population. This clonotype was detected many times. Its antigen specificity is not known. The input lacks base qualities; no much larger clone sits a single base away.

Sequenced: blood. The sequence links TRBV29-1 to TRBJ2-1, with the D gene not clear enough to name. The sequence came from an adult in good health. The nucleotides read TGCAGCGTTGATCGTTCCTACAATGAGCAGTTCTTC. It is translated as CSVDRSYNEQFF.